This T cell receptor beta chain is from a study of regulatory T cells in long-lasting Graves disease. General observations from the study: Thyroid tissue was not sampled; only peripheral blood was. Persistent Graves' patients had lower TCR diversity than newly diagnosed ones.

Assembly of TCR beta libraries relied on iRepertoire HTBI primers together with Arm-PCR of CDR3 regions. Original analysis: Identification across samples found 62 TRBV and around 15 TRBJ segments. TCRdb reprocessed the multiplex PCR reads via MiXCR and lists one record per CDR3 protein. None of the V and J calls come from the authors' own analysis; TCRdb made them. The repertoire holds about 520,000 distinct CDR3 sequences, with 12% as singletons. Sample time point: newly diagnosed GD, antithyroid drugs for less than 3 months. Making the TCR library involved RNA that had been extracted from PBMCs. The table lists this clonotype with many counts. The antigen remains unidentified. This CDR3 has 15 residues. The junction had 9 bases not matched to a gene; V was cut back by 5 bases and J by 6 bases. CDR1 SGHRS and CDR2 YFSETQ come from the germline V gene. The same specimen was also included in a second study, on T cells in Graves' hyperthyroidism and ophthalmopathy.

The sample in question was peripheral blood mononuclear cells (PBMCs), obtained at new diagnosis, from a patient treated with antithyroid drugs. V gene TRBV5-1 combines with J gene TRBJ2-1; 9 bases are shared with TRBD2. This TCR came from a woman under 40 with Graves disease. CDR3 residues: CASRELAGPSNEQFF. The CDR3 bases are TGCGCCAGCAGGGAGCTAGCGGGGCCCTCCAATGAGCAGTTCTTC.